The 28 T cell receptor beta chains below all came from one sample that was sequenced in a study of cytomegalovirus exposure and HLA in healthy donors. Vbeta (60) and Jbeta (13) primers were used in the PCR. Here immunoSEQ multiplex PCR was the method, and the copy in TCRdb shows in-frame clones only, minus some. The sample yields 110,000 to 150,000 clones, 65% to 80% seen once. Sequencing was performed on PBMCs. The receptors come from a male donor in good health and CMV-seronegative.

The CDR3 DNA sequence: TGTGCCAGCGGGGCACGGAGTGCCGAAGCTTTCTTT. Translation: CASGARSAEAFF. J is TRBJ1-1 and V is TRBV6-6; D possibly corresponds to TRBD1 (5 bases). This CDR3 comprises 12 residues. Germline V gene sequence: CDR1 MNHNY, CDR2 SVGAGI (reference sequence). The V end was cut by 8 bases, the J end by 8 bases, with 15 bases between.

The sample holds one count of this clone. This sequence joins TRBV9 and TRBJ1-5; maybe TRBD1 (5 bases). V lost 3 bases, J lost 5 bases, and 9 bases lay in between. The germline V gene has CDR1 SGDLS and CDR2 YYNGEE. There are 13 residues in the CDR3. CDR3 in amino acids: CASSEGGDQPQHF. The DNA for the CDR3 is TGTGCCAGCAGCGAGGGAGGGGATCAGCCCCAGCATTTT.

The chain joins TRBV1 to TRBJ2-7; TRBD2, as called in the table, went unchecked against the DNA. TRBV1 is a pseudogene. This CDR3 has 14 residues. In nucleotides, the CDR3 is TGCACCAGCATCAAACTAGCGGAGACCGTAGAGCAGTACTTC. The encoded protein is CTSIKLAETVEQYF.

There are a few counts of this clone. The V gene is TRBV19, the J gene TRBJ1-3, with 7 bases identical to TRBD1. CDR3 size: 14 residues. Germline CDR1 reads LNHDA; CDR2 reads SQIVND (reference sequence). Unmatched junction bases numbered 2, after V lost 6 bases and J lost 0 bases. DNA of the CDR3: TGTGCCAGTAGACAGGGGACCTCTGGAAACACCATATATTTT. Translated, it gives CASRQGTSGNTIYF.

This chain links TRBV6-5 with TRBJ1-1; 7 positions agree with TRBD1. The V gene's germline CDR1 is MNHEY and CDR2 SVGAGI. V was pared by 5 bases and J by 5 bases, with 5 bases of the junction left unmatched. The CDR3 has 13 amino acids. The CDR3 DNA sequence: TGTGCCAGCAGTCAACCAGGGGGGACTGAAGCTTTCTTT. It is translated as CASSQPGGTEAFF.

The chain links TRBV7-2 to TRBJ2-7; a weak D match, TRBD1 (6 bases). CDR1 is SGHTA, CDR2 FQGNSA, per germline. CDR3 size: 14 residues. Trimming left V 5 bases short and J 0 bases short, with 11 bases between. The CDR3 here is CASSPGTLSYEQYF. The CDR3 nucleotides read TGTGCCAGCAGCCCCGGGACACTCTCCTACGAGCAGTACTTC.

This clone occurred a few times. The chain uses TRBV6-5 and TRBJ2-3, with TRBD2 matching over 8 bases. This CDR3 has 15 amino acids. Germline CDR1 is MNHEY and CDR2 is SVGAGI. J was trimmed by 5 bases and V by 7 bases; bases with no gene match: 11. CDR3 sequence: CASTEAGVKGDTQYF. CDR3 bases: TGTGCCAGCACAGAAGCGGGAGTCAAGGGAGATACGCAGTATTTT.

V is TRBV12-5 and J is TRBJ1-2; no clear D. Germline CDR1 and CDR2: LGHNT and FRNRAP. CDR3 size: 14 residues. Trimming pared 2 bases from V and 4 bases from J, leaving 11 bases between. CDR3 nucleotides: TGTGCTAGTGGTTTGCACCGCAACTTCTATGGCTACACCTTC. This translates into CASGLHRNFYGYTF.

This chain links TRBV5-4 with TRBJ2-3; 14 bases map to TRBD2. This CDR3 contains 18 residues. Germline V gene sequence: CDR1 SGHNT, CDR2 YYREEE (reference sequence). J gave up 2 bases and V 4 bases, and 9 bases lay outside the gene matches. In DNA form, the CDR3 reads TGTGCCAGCAGCCCCGGGACTAGCGGGGGCTACCTCACAGATACGCAGTATTTT. Translated, it gives CASSPGTSGGYLTDTQYF.

This clone has only a few counts. The CDR3 sequence is CASRYRGDEQYF. In DNA form, the CDR3 reads TGTGCAAGTCGCTACAGGGGAGACGAGCAGTACTTC. The V and J genes are TRBV12-2 and TRBJ2-7; the table gives TRBD1 as D, unverified against the DNA. TRBV12-2 is a recognized pseudogene. This CDR3 spans 12 amino acids.

The V gene is TRBV5-1, the J gene TRBJ1-3; D gene uncertain. This CDR3 region has 15 residues. V lost 0 bases to trimming and J lost 0 bases, with 7 bases between them. Germline CDR1 and CDR2: SGHRS and YFSETQ. In nucleotides, the CDR3 is TGCGCCAGCAGCTTGGGCGGAACCTCTGGAAACACCATATATTTT. Amino acids: CASSLGGTSGNTIYF.

V is TRBV19 and J is TRBJ2-7, with TRBD2 identical over 14 bases. The CDR3 loop spans 17 amino acids. Trimming cost V 5 bases and J 5 bases; bases outside gene matches: 11. Germline assignment: CDR1 LNHDA and CDR2 SQIVND (reference sequence). CDR3 DNA: TGTGCCAGTAGTTCGGGGACTAGCGGGAGTAAGCGCCACGAGCAGTACTTC. Encoded protein: CASSSGTSGSKRHEQYF.

The chain employs TRBV5-1 and TRBJ1-6; no firm D call. This CDR3 contains 15 residues. CDR1 and CDR2 (germline): SGHRS, YFSETQ. Trimming pared 1 base from V and 7 bases from J, leaving 12 bases between. CDR3 in amino acids: CASSLTDIGNSPLHF. CDR3 sequence (DNA): TGCGCCAGCAGCTTGACCGACATTGGGAATTCACCCCTCCACTTT.

The rearrangement links TRBV2 to TRBJ1-5, with 9 bases that match TRBD1. The CDR3 runs to 15 residues. V shed 5 bases, J shed 3 bases, and the junction held 5 bases outside the gene matches. Germline-derived CDR1 and CDR2 are SNHLY and FYNNEI. The CDR3 bases are TGTGCCAGCAGTTCTTGGACAGGGGACAATCAGCCCCAGCATTTT. Translated, it gives CASSSWTGDNQPQHF. Looking up the rest from reference TRBV2 and TRBJ1-5 gives the full variable domain: EPEVTQTPSHQVTQMGQEVILRCVPISNHLYFYWYRQILGQKVEFLVSFYNNEISEKSEIFDDQFSVERPDGSNFTLKIRSTKLEDSAMYFCASSSWTGDNQPQHFGDGTRLSIL.

The chain uses TRBV15 and TRBJ1-6; D perhaps matches TRBD1 (6 bases). The CDR3 is made up of 15 amino acids. Germline values: CDR1 LNHNV, CDR2 YYDKDF (reference sequence). V lost 3 bases and J 9 bases, leaving 15 bases between the germline ends. As DNA, the CDR3 is TGTGCCACCAGCAGTGAGACCACAGGGAGTTCACCCCTCCACTTT. It codes for CATSSETTGSSPLHF.

The rearrangement links TRBV7-3 to TRBJ1-2, with 12 bases lining up with TRBD1. The V gene's germline CDR1 is SGHTA and CDR2 FQGTGA. V lost 0 bases and J lost 4; bases outside the gene matches: 3. This CDR3 spans 16 amino acids. CDR3 DNA: TGTGCCAGCAGCTTAACCGGGACAGGGGGCAGCTATGGCTACACCTTC. Amino acids: CASSLTGTGGSYGYTF.

This sequence joins TRBV7-2 and TRBJ2-3, with a possible D match to TRBD2 (6 bases). Per germline, CDR1 SGHTA and CDR2 FQGNSA. CDR3 length equals 16 residues. Trimming removed 2 bases from V and 4 bases from J, with 16 bases in between. This CDR3 is CASSLRGPGDPDTQYF. The CDR3 DNA reads as TGTGCCAGCAGCTTAAGAGGTCCGGGAGACCCAGATACGCAGTATTTT.

CDR3 in DNA: TGTGCCAGTAGGCCGGGACAGGCTCGGGGTGAAGCTTTCTTT. The encoded protein is CASRPGQARGEAFF. This chain links TRBV19 with TRBJ1-1, with 8 bases fitting TRBD1. With V trimmed by 6 bases and J by 7 bases, 10 bases remained unmatched. The germline gives CDR1 LNHDA, CDR2 SQIVND (reference sequence). There are 14 residues in the CDR3.

The chain is built from TRBV5-1 and TRBJ2-1, with 13 bases aligning to TRBD2. Germline V gene sequence: CDR1 SGHRS, CDR2 YFSETQ. This CDR3 is built from 16 residues. V lost 0 bases, J lost 9 bases, and 6 bases stayed unmatched. CDR3 amino acids: CASSLGTSGGVVEQFF. DNA for the CDR3: TGCGCCAGCAGCTTGGGGACTAGCGGGGGAGTGGTTGAGCAGTTCTTC.

The chain couples TRBV9 to TRBJ1-4; possibly TRBD1 for D (6 bases). The V gene's germline CDR1 is SGDLS and CDR2 YYNGEE. The CDR3 length is 14 residues. V gave up 3 bases and J gave up 4 bases, with 10 bases separating them. CDR3 loop: CASSDTGLNEKLFF. The CDR3 coding sequence is TGTGCCAGCAGCGACACAGGGCTTAATGAAAAACTGTTTTTT.

CDR3 nucleotide sequence: TGTGCCAGCAGTACCCAGTCGACAGGGTCGTTGGGCGAGCAGTACTTC. This sequence encodes CASSTQSTGSLGEQYF. The chain employs TRBV28 and TRBJ2-7; TRBD1 matches 7 bases. The V gene end was trimmed by 5 bases and the J gene end by 6 bases; junction bases not matched to a gene: 16. This CDR3 has 16 amino acids. Looked up from germline, CDR1 is MDHEN and CDR2 is SYDVKM.

This clone came up a few times. The J gene is TRBJ1-1, the V gene TRBV30; 11 bases line up with TRBD1. Per the germline V gene, CDR1 is GTSNPN and CDR2 is SVGIG (reference sequence). This CDR3 contains 12 residues. The CDR3 DNA reads as TGTGCAGAGGACAGGGGGCGCGGGAGGGCTTTCTTT. Translated, it gives CAEDRGRGRAFF. Full variable domain (remainder filled in from reference TRBV30 and TRBJ1-1): SQTIHQWPATLVQPVGSPLSLECTVEGTSNPNLYWYRQAAGRGLQLLFYSVGIGQISSEVPQNLSASRPQDRQFILSSKKLLLSDSGFYLCAEDRGRGRAFFGQGTRLTVV.

Concerning this clone itself: One junction end disagrees with the germline gene, perhaps due to a read error. The chain couples TRBV4-1 to TRBJ2-7, with D perhaps matching TRBD1 (6 bases). This CDR3 has 15 residues. Germline-derived CDR1 and CDR2 are MGHRA and YSYEKL. This CDR3 is CASSQGITDSYEQYF. CDR3 coding DNA: TGTGCCAGCAGCCAAGGAATCACGGACAGCTACGAGCAGTACTTC.

The J gene is TRBJ1-1, the V gene TRBV7-8; D call uncertain. There are 13 residues in the CDR3. The V and J ends lost 2 bases and 4 bases respectively, with 8 bases between them. CDR1 and CDR2 from the germline V gene are SGHVS and FQNEAQ. Here the CDR3 DNA reads TGTGCCAGCAGCTTACGGGCGGGCACTGAAGCTTTCTTT. Protein product: CASSLRAGTEAFF. Looking up the rest from reference TRBV7-8 and TRBJ1-1 gives the full variable domain: GAGVSQSPRYKVAKRGQDVALRCDPISGHVSLFWYQQALGQGPEFLTYFQNEAQLDKSGLPSDRFFAERPEGSVSTLKIQRTQQEDSAVYLCASSLRAGTEAFFGQGTRLTVV.

The CDR3 loop reads CASHIRDNTGELFF. DNA of the CDR3: TGTGCCAGCCATATCCGGGATAACACCGGGGAGCTGTTTTTT. V usage is TRBV18 and J usage is TRBJ2-2, with D maybe TRBD2 (5 bases). This CDR3 comprises 14 residues. Germline V CDR1 and CDR2: KGHSH, LQKENI. Trimming cost V 8 bases and J 2 bases, with 12 bases left between them.

This clone was seen only once. V and J are TRBV7-3 and TRBJ2-3; 8 bases fit TRBD1. CDR3 size: 13 residues. V dropped 4 bases and J dropped 4; count of bases not matched to a gene: 1. The germline CDR1 and CDR2 sequences are SGHTA and FQGTGA. CDR3 region: CASSSQGADTQYF. The CDR3 nucleotides are TGTGCCAGCAGCTCACAGGGGGCAGATACGCAGTATTTT.

This clone was counted between two and nine times. The chain links TRBV6-1 to TRBJ2-1; D is perhaps TRBD2 (5 bases). V shed 1 base and J shed 6 bases, with 19 bases lying between them. Germline V CDR1 and CDR2: MNHNS, SASEGT. The CDR3 loop spans 17 amino acids. This chain's CDR3 is CASSEGPRSRGINEQFF. The CDR3 DNA reads as TGTGCCAGCAGTGAAGGGCCCAGATCCCGAGGGATCAATGAGCAGTTCTTC.

The gene calls are TRBV5-4 and TRBJ1-1; 8 nucleotides align to TRBD1. The CDR3 loop spans 14 amino acids. V was clipped by 4 bases and J by 4 bases; unmatched bases: 6. In germline, CDR1 is SGHNT, CDR2 YYREEE (reference sequence). The CDR3, as DNA: TGTGCCAGCAGCCCTACAGGGGGAGGCACTGAAGCTTTCTTT. Translated: CASSPTGGGTEAFF.